The 10 T cell receptor beta chains below were found in one sample sequenced in a study of blood T cell repertoires in COVID-19. Only in-frame clones appear in the TCRdb table, and some are missing; sequencing was by immunoSEQ multiplex PCR. Of roughly 170,000 clones in the sample, less than 90% were seen once. Specimen: peripheral blood. The receptors come from a man aged 70-80 years with active or convalescent COVID-19.

The rearrangement joins TRBV6-6 to TRBJ2-2; 8 nucleotides align to TRBD1. Trimming cost V 5 bases and J 6 bases; bases outside gene matches: 8. The CDR3 loop spans 15 amino acids. From germline, CDR1 is MNHNY and CDR2 SVGAGI (reference sequence). DNA of the CDR3: TGTGCCAGCAGTCGAGACAGGGGCCCCGCCGGGGAGCTGTTTTTT. Its translation: CASSRDRGPAGELFF.

This clone was counted a single time. J is TRBJ1-2 and V is TRBV6-5, with 7 bases that match TRBD1. Germline values: CDR1 MNHEY, CDR2 SVGAGI. V shed 3 bases, J shed 8 bases, and the junction held 9 bases outside the gene matches. CDR3 length equals 14 residues. The CDR3: CASSYGAGTDGYTF. CDR3 sequence (DNA): TGTGCCAGCAGTTATGGGGCAGGGACAGACGGCTACACCTTC.

This chain connects TRBV4-3 to TRBJ2-4, with 13 bases lining up with TRBD2. The CDR3 extends over 18 amino acids. Germline lookup yields CDR1 LGHNA and CDR2 YSLEER. The junction had 11 bases not matched to a gene; V was cut back by 1 base and J by 8 bases. The CDR3 DNA follows: TGCGCCAGCAGCCAAGGCCGAACTAGCGGGGGGGGAGGGGACATTCAGTACTTC. The encoded protein is CASSQGRTSGGGGDIQYF.

The CDR3 DNA sequence: TGCGCCAGCAGATGGGACAGCTCCAATTCACCCCTCCACTTT. It translates to CASRWDSSNSPLHF. The J gene is TRBJ1-6, the V gene TRBV5-1, with TRBD1 identical over 7 bases. This CDR3 contains 14 residues. With 5 bases clipped from V and 7 bases from J, the junction kept 6 bases outside the gene matches. In germline, CDR1 is SGHRS, CDR2 YFSETQ.

This chain joins TRBV6-5 and TRBJ1-3, with 11 bases that match TRBD1. After removal of 6 bases from V and 3 bases from J, the junction contained 4 bases not matched to a gene. Germline V gene lookup returns CDR1 MNHEY and CDR2 SVGAGI. The CDR3 extends over 15 amino acids. The CDR3 loop is CASSRDRGSGNTIYF. CDR3 bases: TGTGCCAGCAGCCGGGACAGGGGGAGTGGAAACACCATATATTTT.

The chain links TRBV2 to TRBJ1-4, with TRBD1 matching over 7 bases. The CDR3 length is 15 residues. V lost 6 bases, J lost 2 bases, and 6 bases stayed unmatched. Germline assignment: CDR1 SNHLY and CDR2 FYNNEI. The DNA of the CDR3 is TGTGCCAGCAGGAAAGACAGGGCTACTAATGAAAAACTGTTTTTT. It codes for CASRKDRATNEKLFF.

The chain uses TRBV10-1 and TRBJ2-2, with 9 bases aligning to TRBD1. V trimming: 7 bases; J trimming: 6 bases; junction bases outside the gene matches: 3. The germline V gene has CDR1 WNHNN and CDR2 SYGVQD (reference sequence). The CDR3 is 13 residues long. The CDR3 nucleotides are TGCGCCAGCACGGGACAGGGATCCGGGGAGCTGTTTTTT. As protein: CASTGQGSGELFF.

This clone has only a few counts. This sequence joins TRBV6-1 and TRBJ2-3, with a tentative D call TRBD2 (6 bases). The CDR3 is 18 residues long. Between the trimmed V and J ends, which lost 4 bases and 0 bases, there was a span of 20 bases. The germline gives CDR1 MNHNS, CDR2 SASEGT. This chain's CDR3 is CASSVRARRDFSTDTQYF. CDR3 DNA: TGTGCCAGCAGTGTCCGCGCAAGGAGGGATTTTAGCACAGATACGCAGTATTTT.

The chain recombines TRBV28 with TRBJ1-5; TRBD1 agrees at 9 bases. There are 15 residues in the CDR3. Per germline, CDR1 MDHEN and CDR2 SYDVKM. Trimming removed 6 bases from V and 6 bases from J; junction bases left unmatched: 9. Written as DNA, the CDR3 is TGTGCCAGCAGGACAGGGGGGTCGTTCGGTCAGCCCCAGCATTTT. Protein: CASRTGGSFGQPQHF.

This clone was seen just once. The chain employs TRBV5-4 and TRBJ2-5; 9 positions agree with TRBD2. Germline V gene data show CDR1 as SGHNT and CDR2 as YYREEE (reference sequence). The V segment lost 2 bases and the J segment 5 bases; nucleotides outside the gene matches: 4. This CDR3 has 14 residues. The CDR3 reads CASSFPAGGETQYF. The CDR3 DNA reads TGTGCCAGCAGCTTCCCAGCGGGAGGTGAGACCCAGTACTTC.